Listed below are T cell receptor beta chains from one sample, sequenced in a study of human T cells and chemical hapten exposure. One entry per CDR3 protein results from TCRdb running MiXCR on the RACE reads. The sample shows around 130,000 distinct CDR3 sequences, around 11% of them seen only once. The sample here was whole blood, taken in connection with sensitization to the hapten diphenylcyclopropenone (DPC). These receptors all stem from a woman aged 45 to 65 with alopecia areata. Some clones in this sample may be carry-over from other donors' samples. CDR3s include the opening cysteine and the closing phenylalanine or tryptophan. Fields, in order: J gene, V gene, clone size, D gene, CDR3 DNA, CDR3 protein. A D gene is named only where the DNA matches it firmly. Clone sizes are given selectively: once, few, many, or a class where the clone is expanded.

TRBJ2-5 TRBV7-9 few . TGTGCCAGCACCCCAGGGAACGCGGGCCAAGAGACCCAGTACTTC CASTPGNAGQETQYF
TRBJ2-5 TRBV29-1 few . TGCAGCGTTGGGCTGGGAGAGACCCAGTACTTC CSVGLGETQYF
TRBJ2-7 TRBV18 . TRBD1 TGTGCCAGCTCACTAATCCCGGGACAGGGGTCCTACGAGCAGTACTTC CASSLIPGQGSYEQYF
TRBJ2-7 TRBV29-1 few . TGCAGCGTGCAACCGGGACTGAGCTCCTACGAGCAGTACTTC CSVQPGLSSYEQYF
TRBJ1-2 TRBV18 few . TGTGCCAGCTCACCCGAGGCGAAGGGGTTCTATGGCTACACCTTC CASSPEAKGFYGYTF
TRBJ2-3 TRBV28 many . TGTGCCAGCAGTTTATCCGGAGACGGGGAAGATACGCAGTATTTT CASSLSGDGEDTQYF
TRBJ2-5 TRBV29-1 many TRBD1 TGCAGCGGCGAACAGGGGGCTCAAGAGACCCAGTACTTC CSGEQGAQETQYF
TRBJ2-1 TRBV19 few TRBD2 TGTGCCAGTAGTGTCCGGGGTCTAGCGGGAGGTAATGAGCAGTTCTTC CASSVRGLAGGNEQFF
TRBJ1-2 TRBV12-3/TRBV12-4 many . TGTGCCAGCAGTTTGCCCGCCTTCTATGGCTACACCTTC CASSLPAFYGYTF
TRBJ1-4 TRBV5-1 . . TGCGCCAGCAGCTTGAAGCAGGGCGATATCGAAAAACTGTTTTTT CASSLKQGDIEKLFF
TRBJ2-1 TRBV7-3 few TRBD2 TGTGCCAGCAGCCCCGTAGCGGGAGTCGCCTACAATGAGCAGTTCTTC CASSPVAGVAYNEQFF
TRBJ2-7 TRBV20-1 . TRBD1 TGCAGTGCTAGTGACAGGGCCTCCTACGAGCAGTACTTC CSASDRASYEQYF
TRBJ2-1 TRBV11-3 . . TGTGCCAGCGGTCTAGGGGGGGCCAGCTACAATGAGCAGTTCTTC CASGLGGASYNEQFF
TRBJ2-7 TRBV3-1 many . TGTGCCAGCAGCCATACATTCCCTAAGACCGAGCAGTACTTC CASSHTFPKTEQYF
TRBJ2-5 TRBV7-9 many TRBD1 TGTGCCAGCAGCTACACAGGGGTTGGAGAGACCCAGTACTTC CASSYTGVGETQYF
TRBJ2-7 TRBV29-1 few . TGCAGCGTTGTTGGCCCAGCCCTCTACGAGCAGTACTTC CSVVGPALYEQYF
TRBJ1-2 TRBV30 . . TGTGCCTGGAGTGAAATGGCGTTGAGCTATGGCTACACCTTC CAWSEMALSYGYTF
TRBJ2-7 TRBV6-1 . TRBD1 TGTGCCAGCAGCCTGACAGGGCCCTCGGGGGAGCAGTACTTC CASSLTGPSGEQYF
TRBJ1-5 TRBV19 few . TGTGCCAGTAGCCCCGAGGGGGGTAGAAAGAATCAGCCCCAGCATTTT CASSPEGGRKNQPQHF
TRBJ2-2 TRBV20-1 . . TGCAGTGCTCCGGGCCGCAACACCGGGGAGCTGTTTTTT CSAPGRNTGELFF
TRBJ1-1 TRBV10-2 few . TGCGCCAGCAGTGAAGGGGCCGCGAACACTGAAGCTTTCTTT CASSEGAANTEAFF
TRBJ2-1 TRBV14 many . TGTGCCAGCAGCCAAGCCCTCACGCAGTTCTTC CASSQALTQFF
TRBJ1-1 TRBV18 few . TGTGCCAGCTCAAGACGGGGGTGGGGCGAGGAAGCTTTCTTT CASSRRGWGEEAFF
TRBJ2-7 TRBV20-1 many TRBD2 TGCAGTGCTAGAATCCTTGGGGGGAGGGGCCCCTACGAGCAGTACTTC CSARILGGRGPYEQYF
TRBJ2-7 TRBV5-6 few TRBD2 TGTGCCAGCATCATGGGGGGAACTAGCGCCGACGAGCAGTACTTC CASIMGGTSADEQYF